The sequence of this T cell receptor beta chain was determined in a study of cytomegalovirus exposure and HLA in healthy donors. Points from the study as a whole: V segments that were indistinguishable, TRBV6-2 and TRBV6-3 among them, were omitted from analysis.

This clone appeared a few times. Its matching antigen is unknown. In the same sample, other DNA sequences code for this CDR3. With 60 Vbeta and 13 Jbeta primers, the PCR was carried out. TCRdb keeps only in-frame clones here, not all; method: immunoSEQ multiplex PCR. The sample lists roughly 89,000 clones; approximately 60% were seen once. V shed 2 bases and J 0 bases; nucleotides not matched to a gene: 6. This CDR3 comprises 16 residues. Germline assignment: CDR1 SGDLS and CDR2 YYNGEE. The chain is built from TRBV9 and TRBJ1-1; TRBD1 aligns across 8 bases. Sequencing input: PBMCs. The origin of this receptor is a woman aged 50 to 60 in good health and CMV-seropositive. This chain's CDR3 is CASSVGQGGMNTEAFF. CDR3 nucleotides: TGTGCCAGCAGCGTCGGACAGGGAGGGATGAACACTGAAGCTTTCTTT.